This T cell receptor beta chain appears in the sequencing data of a study of PD-L1 blockade in urothelial cancer. Generated by immunoSEQ multiplex PCR, the TCRdb table keeps only in-frame clones and is missing some. The sample has tens of thousands of clones; 79% are singletons. The time point here: peripheral blood 6 weeks after treatment start. Sample contribution per patient ranged from 1 to 8, covering pretreatment and on-treatment. V gave up 4 bases and J gave up 1 base, with 14 bases separating them. Germline assignment: CDR1 SGHRS and CDR2 YFSETQ. The CDR3 is 15 amino acids. The specimen was PBMCs, collected around atezolizumab (anti-PD-L1) treatment. This TCR derives from a man aged 65-85 years with urothelial cancer. The chain carries TRBV5-1 and TRBJ1-1; D remains ambiguous. The CDR3 bases are TGCGCCAGCAGCCCCCTCAGGATGGGGAACACTGAAGCTTTCTTT. It is translated as CASSPLRMGNTEAFF.